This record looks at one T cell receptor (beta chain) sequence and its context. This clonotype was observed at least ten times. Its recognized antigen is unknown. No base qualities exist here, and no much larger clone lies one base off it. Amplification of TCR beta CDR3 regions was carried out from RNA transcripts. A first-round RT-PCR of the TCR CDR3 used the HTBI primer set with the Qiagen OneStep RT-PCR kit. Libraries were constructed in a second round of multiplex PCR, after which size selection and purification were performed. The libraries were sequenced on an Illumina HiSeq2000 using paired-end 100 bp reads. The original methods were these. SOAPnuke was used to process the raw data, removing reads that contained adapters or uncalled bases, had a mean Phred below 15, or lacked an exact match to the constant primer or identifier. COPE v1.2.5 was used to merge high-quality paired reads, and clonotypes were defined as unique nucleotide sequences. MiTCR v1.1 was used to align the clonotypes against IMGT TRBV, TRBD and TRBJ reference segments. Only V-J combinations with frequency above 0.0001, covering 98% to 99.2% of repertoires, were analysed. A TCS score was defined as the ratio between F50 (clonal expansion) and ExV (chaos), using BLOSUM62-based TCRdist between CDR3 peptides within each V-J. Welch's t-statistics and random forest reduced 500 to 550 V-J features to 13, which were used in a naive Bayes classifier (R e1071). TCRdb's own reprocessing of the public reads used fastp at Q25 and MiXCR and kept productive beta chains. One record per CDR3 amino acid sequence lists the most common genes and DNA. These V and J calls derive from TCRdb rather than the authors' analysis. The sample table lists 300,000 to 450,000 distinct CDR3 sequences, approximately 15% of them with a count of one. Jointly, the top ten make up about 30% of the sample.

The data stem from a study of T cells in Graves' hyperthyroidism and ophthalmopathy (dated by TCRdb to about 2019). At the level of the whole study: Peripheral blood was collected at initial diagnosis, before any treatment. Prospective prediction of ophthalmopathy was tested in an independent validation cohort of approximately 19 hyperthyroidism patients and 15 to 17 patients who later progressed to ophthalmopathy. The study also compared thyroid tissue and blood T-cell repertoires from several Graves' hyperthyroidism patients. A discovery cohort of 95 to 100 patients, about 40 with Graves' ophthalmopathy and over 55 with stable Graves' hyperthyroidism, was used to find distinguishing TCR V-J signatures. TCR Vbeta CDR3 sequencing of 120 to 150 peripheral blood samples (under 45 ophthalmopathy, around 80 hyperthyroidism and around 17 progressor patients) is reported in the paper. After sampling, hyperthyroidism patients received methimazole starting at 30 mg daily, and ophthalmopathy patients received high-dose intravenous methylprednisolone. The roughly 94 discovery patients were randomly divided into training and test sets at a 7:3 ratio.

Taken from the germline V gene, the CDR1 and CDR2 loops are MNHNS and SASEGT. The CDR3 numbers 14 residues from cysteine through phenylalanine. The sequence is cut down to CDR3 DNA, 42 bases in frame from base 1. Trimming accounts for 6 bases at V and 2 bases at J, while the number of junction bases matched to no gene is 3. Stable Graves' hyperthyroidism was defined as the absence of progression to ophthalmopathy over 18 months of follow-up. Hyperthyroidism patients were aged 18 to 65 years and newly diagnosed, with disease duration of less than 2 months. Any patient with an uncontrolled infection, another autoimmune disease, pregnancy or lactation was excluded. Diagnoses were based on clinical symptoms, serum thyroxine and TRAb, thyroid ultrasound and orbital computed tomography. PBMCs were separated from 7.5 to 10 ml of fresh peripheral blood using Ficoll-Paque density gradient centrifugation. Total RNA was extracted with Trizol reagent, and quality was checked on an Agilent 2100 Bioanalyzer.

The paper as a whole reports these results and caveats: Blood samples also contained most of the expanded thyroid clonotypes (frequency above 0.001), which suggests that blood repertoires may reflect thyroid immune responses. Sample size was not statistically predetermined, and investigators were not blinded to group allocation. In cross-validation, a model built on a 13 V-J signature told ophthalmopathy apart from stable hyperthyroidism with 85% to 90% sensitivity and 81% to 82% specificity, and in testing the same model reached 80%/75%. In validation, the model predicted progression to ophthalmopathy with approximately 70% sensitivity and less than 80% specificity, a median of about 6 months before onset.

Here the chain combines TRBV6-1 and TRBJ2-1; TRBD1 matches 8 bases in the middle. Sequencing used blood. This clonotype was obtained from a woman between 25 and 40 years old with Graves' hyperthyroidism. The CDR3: CASRGTGPYNEQFF. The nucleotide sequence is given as TGTGCCAGCAGGGGGACAGGACCCTACAATGAGCAGTTCTTC.